The rows below give T cell receptor beta chains drawn from one sample of a study of T cell responses to AZD1222 COVID-19 vaccine. TCRdb keeps only in-frame clones here, not all; method: immunoSEQ multiplex PCR. This table has 100,000 to 150,000 clones, about 89% appearing once. The sequenced sample was peripheral blood, obtained on day 0 of AZD1222 vaccination. The receptors derive from an adult in good health. The CDR3 runs from the conserved cysteine through the conserved F or W. D genes are given only for firm matches. Rows may omit the clone size; those that give it use once, few, many or a size class.

>TRBJ1-4|TRBV6-5|.|.
TGTGCCAGCAGGGTAGAATCCAGACTGTTTTTT
CASRVESRLFF
>TRBJ2-2|TRBV7-3|.|.
TGTGCCAGCAGCTTGGGCCCCGCCGGGGAGCTGTTTTTT
CASSLGPAGELFF
>TRBJ2-2|TRBV5-1|.|.
TGCGCCAGCAGCTTGGCCCTCGGGGAGCTGTTTTTT
CASSLALGELFF
>TRBJ2-3|TRBV21-1|.|.
TGTGCCAGTCATATTAGCGGGACAGGGCCGGATACGCAGTATTTT
CASHISGTGPDTQYF
>TRBJ1-4|TRBV9|TRBD1|.
TGTGCCAGCAGCGGAGGATCGGGACAGGCTAATGAAAAACTGTTTTTT
CASSGGSGQANEKLFF
>TRBJ1-5|TRBV6-6|TRBD1|.
TGTGCCAGCAGTTACTCGACAGGGGGAGGCAATCAGCCCCAGCATTTT
CASSYSTGGGNQPQHF
>TRBJ2-2|TRBV19|.|.
TGTGCCAGTAGTCCTGCGGGAATCGGGACCGGGGAGCTGTTTTTT
CASSPAGIGTGELFF
>TRBJ2-2|TRBV12-3/TRBV12-4|.|.
TGTGCCAGCAGGACAGTGAACACCGGGGAGCTGTTTTTT
CASRTVNTGELFF
>TRBJ2-3|TRBV9|.|.
TGTGCCAGCAACGGGGGGCTGGGCACAGATACGCAGTATTTT
CASNGGLGTDTQYF
>TRBJ1-5|TRBV27|.|.
TGTGCCAGCAAAACCCTTAGTAGGGGAGACAATCAGCCCCAGCATTTT
CASKTLSRGDNQPQHF
>TRBJ2-3|TRBV24-1|.|.
TGTGCCACCAGTGATCTAGCGCCGGTGTCAGATACGCAGTATTTT
CATSDLAPVSDTQYF
>TRBJ2-5|TRBV7-9|.|.
TGTGCCAGCAGCCCCGGGGCCGAAGAGACCCAGTACTTC
CASSPGAEETQYF
>TRBJ2-1|TRBV6-5|.|.
TGTGCCAGCAGCTATCCTCTCGGCGGGTTCTTC
CASSYPLGGFF
>TRBJ2-7|TRBV18|.|.
TGTGCCAGCTCACCCGCAGCTGGGGGCTCAACCCCCTACGAGCAGTACTTC
CASSPAAGGSTPYEQYF
>TRBJ1-5|TRBV6-5|TRBD1|.
TGTGCCACCTCCGGACAGGGCGAAGGTCAGCCCCAGCATTTT
CATSGQGEGQPQHF
>TRBJ1-2|TRBV29-1|.|.
TGCAGCACGAGCCCGGGGGGAAACTATGGCTACACCTTC
CSTSPGGNYGYTF
>TRBJ2-1|TRBV5-3|.|.
TGTGCCAGAAGCTTGGTGGCGAATGAGCAGTTCTTC
CARSLVANEQFF
>TRBJ2-5|TRBV28|.|.
TGTGCCAGCAGTTTTTTGGTGGCGGTGGAGACCCAGTACTTC
CASSFLVAVETQYF
>TRBJ1-2|TRBV12-3/TRBV12-4|TRBD1|few
TGTGCCAGCAGTCCAGGGGGGAATGGCTACACCTTC
CASSPGGNGYTF
>TRBJ1-2|TRBV9|.|.
TGTGCCAGCAGCGAAGGCCAGGGAGGTGGCTACACCTTC
CASSEGQGGGYTF
>TRBJ2-3|TRBV9|.|.
TGTGCCAGCAGCCCCAGGGCCACAGATACGCAGTATTTT
CASSPRATDTQYF
>TRBJ1-4|TRBV27|.|.
TGTGCCAGCGGCGGCGGGCGGCTCGGAAAACTGTTTTTT
CASGGGRLGKLFF
>TRBJ2-7|TRBV7-3|TRBD1|.
TGTGCCAGCAGCTTAACCGGGACAGGGAGGGCCGAGCAGTACTTC
CASSLTGTGRAEQYF
>TRBJ2-2|TRBV5-1|TRBD1|.
TGCGCCAGCAGCTTGGTCAACAGGGGGGATACCGGGGAGCTGTTTTTT
CASSLVNRGDTGELFF
>TRBJ2-2|TRBV19|TRBD2|.
TGTGCCAGTAGTTCAGCCGGGAGGGGGACCGGGGAGCTGTTTTTT
CASSSAGRGTGELFF
>TRBJ1-6|TRBV6-5|TRBD1|.
TGTGCCAGCAGCTCGGGACAGGGCAAGTCACCCCTCCACTTT
CASSSGQGKSPLHF
>TRBJ2-1|TRBV7-6|TRBD2|once
TGTGCCAGCTCTGGGGGGACTAGCGGGGCATCAATGAGGCAGTTCTTC
CASSGGTSGASMRQFF
>TRBJ2-7|TRBV5-1|TRBD2|once
TGCGCCAGCACTCTTTATTTAATAGCGGGAGCCCACGAGCAGTACTTC
CASTLYLIAGAHEQYF
>TRBJ1-2|TRBV5-6|.|.
TGTGCCAGCAGCTTGGGGAGCCTGGACTACACCTTC
CASSLGSLDYTF
>TRBJ2-1|TRBV4-1|TRBD2|.
TGCGCCACCCGGGGGGAGGGGAGCACCTACAATGAGCAGTTCTTC
CATRGEGSTYNEQFF
>TRBJ2-7|TRBV18|TRBD1|.
TGTGCCAGCTCACCGGACAGGGTCGAGCAGTACTTC
CASSPDRVEQYF
>TRBJ2-2|TRBV4-1|TRBD2|.
TGCGCCAGCAGCCAAATACCTACTTTAGCGGGAGGACGGACCGGGGAGCTGTTTTTT
CASSQIPTLAGGRTGELFF
>TRBJ1-5|TRBV30|.|.
TGTGCCTGGATTGGGCGGGATCAGCCCCAGCATTTT
CAWIGRDQPQHF
>TRBJ1-2|TRBV6-2/TRBV6-3|TRBD1|.
TGTGCCAGCAGTTACTCGACAGGGACTGGCTACACCTTC
CASSYSTGTGYTF
>TRBJ1-2|TRBV28|.|.
TGTGCCAGCAGTTTATCGGACAGAGACTATGGCTACACCTTC
CASSLSDRDYGYTF
>TRBJ2-3|TRBV5-1|TRBD1|.
TGCGCCAGCATGGTCAGGGGGCCGAACACAGATACGCAGTATTTT
CASMVRGPNTDTQYF
>TRBJ2-1|TRBV5-5|.|once
TGTGCCAGCAGCTTGGATGGGGCTAGCATCGATGAGCAGTTCTTC
CASSLDGASIDEQFF
>TRBJ2-7|TRBV7-9|.|.
TGTGCCAGCAGCCCTACGGACTCGTCTGGCTACGAGCAGTACTTC
CASSPTDSSGYEQYF